This TCR beta chain derives from a study of regulatory T cells in long-lasting Graves disease. Looking at the study overall: Prior antithyroid drug treatment in newly diagnosed Graves' patients lasted under 3 months.

Building the TCR beta libraries relied on iRepertoire HTBI primers, and CDR3 regions underwent Arm-PCR. TCRdb fed the multiplex PCR reads into MiXCR, producing one record per CDR3 protein. The sample has roughly 400,000 distinct CDR3 sequences, roughly 17% seen once. This CDR3 comprises 12 residues. The germline V and J ends were trimmed by 1 base and 8 bases, with 6 bases remaining between them. Germline CDR1 and CDR2: LGHDT and YNNKEL (reference sequence). Time point meaning: newly diagnosed GD, antithyroid drugs for less than 3 months. Preparation of the TCR library used RNA extracted from PBMCs. This clonotype was counted at least ten times. Its antigen remains unknown. Study observations and caveats: Persistent patients shared more public clonotypes (about 2,700) than new patients (approximately 900).

The sample was also reused in another study, on T cells in Graves' hyperthyroidism and ophthalmopathy. As that study records: Clinical symptoms, serum thyroxine, TRAb, thyroid ultrasound and orbital computed tomography established diagnosis. In the analysis, a 13 V-J model separated ophthalmopathy from stable hyperthyroidism.

This specimen was peripheral blood mononuclear cells (PBMCs), taken at new diagnosis, from a patient treated with antithyroid drugs. This chain connects TRBV3-1 to TRBJ2-1; the D is unclear. The TCR comes from a woman younger than 30 with Graves disease. The CDR3 region is CASSQVGYEQFF. In nucleotides, the CDR3 is TGTGCCAGCAGCCAAGTCGGGTATGAGCAGTTCTTC.